The 20 T cell receptor beta chains below come from one sample, sequenced in a study of blood T cell repertoires in COVID-19. TCRdb's copy holds only in-frame clones and misses some; the assay was immunoSEQ multiplex PCR. Seen here are some 180,000 clones, 75% to 90% observed once, and the top ten hold 8.2%. The sample was peripheral blood. These receptors were taken from a woman in her fifties or sixties with acute or convalescent COVID-19.

This chain links TRBV7-8 with TRBJ2-6; TRBD2 matches 7 bases. Germline CDR1 SGHVS, CDR2 FQNEAQ. This CDR3 is built from 16 residues. V trimming: 0 bases; J trimming: 2 bases; junction bases outside the gene matches: 1. The CDR3 is CASSLARGAGANVLTF. The DNA for the CDR3 is TGTGCCAGCAGCTTAGCTCGGGGGGCTGGGGCCAACGTCCTGACTTTC.

The rearrangement uses TRBV28 and TRBJ1-2; perhaps TRBD1 as D (6 bases). Germline CDR1 and CDR2: MDHEN and SYDVKM. CDR3 length: 14 amino acids. The ends were cut back, 4 bases at V and 8 bases at J, with 17 bases in the middle. The CDR3 is CASSSPQGDFGYTF. The CDR3 region has the DNA TGTGCCAGCAGTTCGCCACAGGGTGATTTCGGCTACACCTTC.

The DNA of the CDR3 is TGTGCCAGCACAGTCACAGATACGCAGTATTTT. The encoded protein is CASTVTDTQYF. The chain couples TRBV2 to TRBJ2-3; D not resolved. The CDR3 consists of 11 residues. Germline loops: CDR1 SNHLY, CDR2 FYNNEI. Trimming removed 7 bases at V and 2 bases at J, with 4 bases between.

This chain links TRBV10-3 with TRBJ1-1; the D is unclear. V was clipped by 0 bases and J by 6 bases, with 8 bases between them. Germline values: CDR1 ENHRY, CDR2 SYGVKD. This CDR3 region has 13 residues. Here the CDR3 DNA reads TGTGCCATCAGTGAGTCCGGGGAATCTGAAGCTTTCTTT. Its translation: CAISESGESEAFF.

The chain is built from TRBV29-1 and TRBJ2-4; D is unclear. V gave up 6 bases and J gave up 0 bases, with 6 bases separating them. The CDR3 extends over 12 amino acids. Germline V gene lookup returns CDR1 SQVTM and CDR2 ANQGSEA. The CDR3 DNA follows: TGCAGCGTGGCGGTAGCCAAAAACATTCAGTACTTC. Its translation: CSVAVAKNIQYF. Full variable domain (outside the CDR3, taken from reference TRBV29-1 and TRBJ2-4): SAVISQKPSRDICQRGTSLTIQCQVDSQVTMMFWYRQQPGQSLTLIATANQGSEATYESGFVIDKFPISRPNLTFSTLTVSNMSPEDSSIYLCSVAVAKNIQYFGAGTRLSVL.

J is TRBJ1-1 and V is TRBV19; 7 nucleotides agree with TRBD1. This CDR3 is 17 amino acids long. V dropped 5 bases and J dropped 0; count of bases not matched to a gene: 12. Germline CDR1 is LNHDA and CDR2 is SQIVND (reference sequence). The CDR3 sequence is CASSLTGRGLMNTEAFF. Here the CDR3 DNA reads TGTGCCAGTAGTCTGACAGGGCGGGGATTAATGAACACTGAAGCTTTCTTT.

The chain couples TRBV29-1 to TRBJ1-2, with a tentative D call TRBD1 (5 bases). Germline V gene data show CDR1 as SQVTM and CDR2 as ANQGSEA. The length of the CDR3 is 12 residues. V was shortened by 7 bases and J by 8 bases, with 17 bases between the two germline ends. CDR3 sequence (DNA): TGCAGCGCCGGGGGAAAGGGTGAAGGCTACACCTTC. Translating gives CSAGGKGEGYTF.

V is TRBV30 and J is TRBJ2-7; D possibly corresponds to TRBD2 (6 bases). Trimming removed 1 base from V and 5 bases from J, with 24 bases in between. The CDR3 loop spans 17 amino acids. Germline V gene sequence: CDR1 GTSNPN, CDR2 SVGIG (reference sequence). The CDR3 loop reads CAWSGGTGSGGSHEQYV. CDR3 nucleotide sequence: TGTGCCTGGAGTGGTGGGACCGGGAGCGGAGGGTCCCACGAGCAGTACGTC.

The V call is TRBV20-1, the J call TRBJ1-5; 7 bases line up with TRBD1. Germline loops: CDR1 DFQATT, CDR2 SNEGSKA (reference sequence). CDR3 length equals 12 residues. The V segment lost 3 bases and the J segment 5 bases; nucleotides outside the gene matches: 1. Here the CDR3 DNA reads TGCAGTGCTAGTGACAGGGATCAGCCCCAGCATTTT. It encodes CSASDRDQPQHF.

V is TRBV7-8 and J is TRBJ1-1; D perhaps matches TRBD1 (5 bases). V shed 8 bases and J shed 5 bases, with 15 bases lying between them. The CDR3 consists of 13 residues. Germline assignment: CDR1 SGHVS and CDR2 FQNEAQ. The CDR3 region is CASGARVNTEAFF. In nucleotides, the CDR3 is TGTGCCAGCGGGGCCAGGGTCAATACTGAAGCTTTCTTT.

The CDR3 is CASSFRGKNYGYTF. The CDR3 DNA sequence: TGTGCCAGCAGTTTCCGGGGGAAGAACTATGGCTACACCTTC. This rearrangement joins TRBV28 to TRBJ1-2, with D maybe TRBD1 (5 bases). The V and J ends lost 3 bases and 2 bases respectively, with 10 bases between them. Germline-derived CDR1 and CDR2 are MDHEN and SYDVKM. This CDR3 region has 14 residues.

Of note for this clone: Other DNA sequences of this sample code for an identical CDR3. This rearrangement joins TRBV30 to TRBJ1-5, with D hard to call. The CDR3 is made up of 13 amino acids. Germline CDR1 reads GTSNPN; CDR2 reads SVGIG (reference sequence). The V end was cut by 0 bases, the J end by 2 bases, with 5 bases between. The CDR3 nucleotides read TGTGCCTGGAGTGTACGAGGCAATCAGCCCCAGCATTTT. Protein sequence: CAWSVRGNQPQHF.

The CDR3 sequence is CASSKYGTGERVGMGTEAFF. The DNA for the CDR3 is TGTGCCAGCAGTAAATACGGGACAGGCGAGAGAGTAGGCATGGGCACTGAAGCTTTCTTT. The J gene is TRBJ1-1, the V gene TRBV6-4, with TRBD1 matching 8 bases. CDR1 and CDR2 (germline): MRHNA, SNTAGT. V was pared by 5 bases and J by 4 bases, with 24 bases of the junction left unmatched. The CDR3 consists of 20 residues.

This CDR3 reads CASTPDRGSSPLHF. The CDR3, as DNA: TGTGCCAGTACTCCGGACAGGGGCTCTTCACCCCTCCACTTT. The chain carries TRBV19 and TRBJ1-6; TRBD1 matches at 9 bases. Germline V lookup: CDR1 LNHDA, CDR2 SQIVND (reference sequence). V shed 7 bases, J shed 9 bases, and the junction held 7 bases outside the gene matches. The CDR3 has 14 residues.

V is TRBV7-6 and J is TRBJ1-5; D possibly corresponds to TRBD1 (6 bases). With 3 bases removed from V and 0 bases from J, the gap between germline ends came to 9 bases. CDR1 is SGHVS and CDR2 is FNYEAQ in the germline V gene. The length of the CDR3 is 15 residues. This chain's CDR3 is CASSLDSFSNQPQHF. CDR3 coding DNA: TGTGCCAGCAGCTTGGACAGTTTTAGCAATCAGCCCCAGCATTTT. Filled out from reference TRBV7-6 and TRBJ1-5, the complete variable domain reads GAGVSQSPRYKVTKRGQDVALRCDPISGHVSLYWYRQALGQGPEFLTYFNYEAQQDKSGLPNDRFSAERPEGSISTLTIQRTEQRDSAMYRCASSLDSFSNQPQHFGDGTRLSIL.

The chain carries TRBV19 and TRBJ2-1; 8 nucleotides align to TRBD2. The J segment lost 0 bases and the V segment lost 0 bases, leaving 4 bases of the junction unmatched. Germline V CDR1 and CDR2: LNHDA, SQIVND (reference sequence). This CDR3 region has 17 residues. The CDR3, as DNA: TGTGCCAGTAGTATAGAGGAGCGGGAGTCCTCCTACAATGAGCAGTTCTTC. This codes for CASSIEERESSYNEQFF.

The table lists this clone with a count of one. The chain is built from TRBV6-5 and TRBJ2-6, with TRBD1 as a possible D gene (6 bases). CDR1 is MNHEY, CDR2 SVGAGI, per germline. V was clipped by 0 bases and J by 8 bases, with 11 bases between them. The CDR3 is made up of 15 amino acids. The CDR3 loop is CASSYSQGRPNVLTF. CDR3 sequence (DNA): TGTGCCAGCAGTTACTCGCAGGGGAGACCCAACGTCCTGACTTTC.

The chain has TRBV19 and TRBJ2-3; no clear D. Germline lookup yields CDR1 LNHDA and CDR2 SQIVND (reference sequence). This CDR3 has 14 amino acids. Deletions cut 10 bases from V and 1 base from J, with 15 bases between. CDR3 DNA sequence: TGTGCCACAACACGCAGCGTGGGCACAGATACGCAGTATTTT. Protein sequence: CATTRSVGTDTQYF.

CDR3: CASSLVVREVLFYNEQFF. CDR3 bases: TGTGCCAGCAGCTTAGTAGTGCGGGAGGTCCTTTTCTACAATGAGCAGTTCTTC. The rearrangement uses TRBV11-2 and TRBJ2-1; 8 bases map to TRBD2. With 1 base clipped from V and 3 bases from J, the junction kept 11 bases outside the gene matches. The CDR3 is made up of 18 amino acids. Germline V gene sequence: CDR1 SGHAT, CDR2 FQNNGV.

As DNA, the CDR3 is TGTGCCAGTAGCATTATGAGACGGAGGATGGCCGGGGAGCTGTTTTTT. It is translated as CASSIMRRRMAGELFF. The chain uses TRBV19 and TRBJ2-2; a weak D match, TRBD2 (5 bases). Per the germline V gene, CDR1 is LNHDA and CDR2 is SQIVND (reference sequence). This CDR3 is 16 amino acids long. Trimming removed 6 bases at V and 6 bases at J, with 20 bases between.